This T cell receptor (beta chain) was sequenced during a study of T cells after yellow fever vaccination. TCR cDNA was made by 5'RACE template switching, adding a universal primer site and UMIs. TCRdb itself ran the 5' RACE reads through MiXCR, one entry per CDR3 protein. The sample carries approximately 160,000 distinct CDR3 sequences, 9.3% recorded once. Whole-study findings and limits: Though it reached lower strength, the secondary response hit its peak faster, day 5 versus 15.

This CDR3 contains 15 residues. The ends were cut back, 0 bases at V and 3 bases at J, with 13 bases in the middle. CDR1 DFQATT and CDR2 SNEGSKA come from the germline V gene (reference sequence). To note about this clonotype: Its target is not known.

This clonotype was obtained from a man between 18 and 35 years old who received the YFV17D yellow fever vaccine. The genes are TRBV20-1 and TRBJ2-3; D gene uncertain. Sequencing used CD8+ T cells sorted from PBMCs, obtained 45 days after the yellow fever booster vaccination. The CDR3 sequence: CSARDGFWSTDTQYF. The CDR3 DNA sequence: TGCAGTGCTAGAGATGGCTTTTGGTCAACAGATACGCAGTATTTT.